This T cell receptor beta chain came from a study of identical twins. Notes on this clonotype: One end of the junction varies from germline; a read error may be responsible.

The germline V gene has CDR1 KGHSH and CDR2 LQKENI. This CDR3 region has 15 residues. One entry per CDR3 protein, called by TCRdb with MiXCR from the 5' RACE reads. The sample lists some 730,000 distinct CDR3 sequences, 18% occurring once. Healthy Caucasians supplied all donations. These data were also filed under a second study, of T cells expressing NK-cell markers. That source reports: Expanded NKG2C+ T cell clones were not confirmed as HCMV-specific.

The specimen was PBMCs. The clonotype comes from a woman aged 18-35 years in good health. This sequence joins TRBV18 and TRBJ2-1; maybe TRBD2 (7 bases). This chain's CDR3 is CASSPHGGPYNEQFF. DNA for the CDR3: TGTGCCAGCTCGCCACACGGGGGGCCCTACAATGAGCAGTTCTTC.